These 26 T cell receptor beta chains were all obtained from the same sample, sequenced in a study of cytomegalovirus exposure and HLA in healthy donors. PCR employed 60 Vbeta and 13 Jbeta primers. The protocol was immunoSEQ multiplex PCR, while the TCRdb copy is restricted to in-frame clones and leaves out a portion. This listing includes nearly 200,000 clones. Material: PBMCs. These TCRs come from a boy between 5 and 17 years old in good health and CMV-seronegative.

The rearrangement joins TRBV7-2 to TRBJ1-1, with no clear D. Between the trimmed V and J ends, which lost 5 bases and 0 bases, there was a span of 10 bases. There are 14 residues in the CDR3. Germline V gives CDR1 SGHTA, CDR2 FQGNSA. CDR3: CASSRGFMNTEAFF. The CDR3 coding sequence is TGTGCCAGCAGCCGAGGGTTCATGAACACTGAAGCTTTCTTT.

The chain has TRBV11-2 and TRBJ1-1; D perhaps matches TRBD1 (5 bases). Trimming cost V 3 bases and J 1 base, with 12 bases left between them. The germline V gene encodes CDR1 SGHAT and CDR2 FQNNGV. The CDR3 is made up of 15 amino acids. CDR3 nucleotides: TGTGCCAGCAGCTTCCGGGGGATGGGGAACACTGAAGCTTTCTTT. Its translation is CASSFRGMGNTEAFF.

The rearrangement links TRBV5-4 to TRBJ1-2; a weak D match, TRBD1 (6 bases). V lost 0 bases to trimming and J lost 6 bases, with 15 bases between them. The germline CDR1 and CDR2 sequences are SGHNT and YYREEE (reference sequence). The CDR3 loop spans 15 amino acids. CDR3: CASSLGGGIDDGYTF. CDR3 bases: TGTGCCAGCAGCTTGGGAGGGGGTATAGACGATGGCTACACCTTC. Supplemented by reference TRBV5-4 and TRBJ1-2, the full variable domain reads ETGVTQSPTHLIKTRGQQVTLRCSSQSGHNTVSWYQQALGQGPQFIFQYYREEENGRGNFPPRFSGLQFPNYSSELNVNALELDDSALYLCASSLGGGIDDGYTFGSGTRLTVV.

V is TRBV4-2 and J is TRBJ1-2; TRBD1 might be the D (5 bases). Germline assignment: CDR1 LGHNA and CDR2 YNFKEQ. V was trimmed by 0 bases and J by 4 bases, leaving 15 bases between them. This CDR3 has 16 amino acids. The CDR3 nucleotides are TGTGCCAGCAGCCAAGATGGCTCCAGGGAACGCTATGGCTACACCTTC. Translation gives CASSQDGSRERYGYTF.

Here the CDR3 DNA reads TGCGCCAGCAGTGAGCCACCAATAACTAGCGGGGGGGCGGAAACCCAGTACTTC. This translates into CASSEPPITSGGAETQYF. The rearrangement links TRBV10-1 to TRBJ2-5, with 13 bases that match TRBD2. This CDR3 comprises 18 residues. Germline lookup yields CDR1 WNHNN and CDR2 SYGVQD (reference sequence). The V gene end was trimmed by 2 bases and the J gene end by 8 bases; junction bases not matched to a gene: 14.

The genes are TRBV29-1 and TRBJ1-2, with D uncertain. Looked up from germline, CDR1 is SQVTM and CDR2 is ANQGSEA. Between the trimmed V and J ends, which lost 1 base and 3 bases, there was a span of 12 bases. This CDR3 region has 14 residues. In DNA, the CDR3 is TGCAGCGTTGAAGGGGCTCAGGCCTACTATGGCTACACCTTC. The encoded protein is CSVEGAQAYYGYTF.

The rearrangement joins TRBV2 to TRBJ1-5; the match to TRBD1 covers 7 bases. The CDR3 covers 15 residues. Germline loops: CDR1 SNHLY, CDR2 FYNNEI. Trimming removed 0 bases from V and 5 bases from J; junction bases left unmatched: 4. CDR3: CASSEAPGGYQPQHF. The CDR3, as DNA: TGTGCCAGCAGTGAAGCACCAGGGGGTTATCAGCCCCAGCATTTT.

This sequence joins TRBV6-4 and TRBJ2-3; 8 positions match TRBD2. The CDR3 has 14 amino acids. The V gene end was trimmed by 3 bases and the J gene end by 8 bases; junction bases not matched to a gene: 7. Germline V gene data show CDR1 as MRHNA and CDR2 as SNTAGT. The CDR3 region has the DNA TGTGCCAGCAGTGAGCGGGGGGCCCCCGCTACGCAGTATTTT. Protein product: CASSERGAPATQYF.

The gene calls are TRBV7-2 and TRBJ1-2; D may be TRBD1 (5 bases). CDR1 and CDR2 from the germline V gene are SGHTA and FQGNSA. V lost 3 bases to trimming and J lost 5 bases, with 22 bases between them. There are 17 residues in the CDR3. The CDR3: CASSFGWVGEGNYGYTF. CDR3 in DNA: TGTGCCAGCAGCTTTGGTTGGGTAGGGGAGGGGAATTATGGCTACACCTTC.

About this clone itself: Distinct nucleotide sequences in the sample also encode this CDR3. The chain carries TRBV7-9 and TRBJ1-1; D gene uncertain. The germline gives CDR1 SEHNR, CDR2 FQNEAQ (reference sequence). The V end was cut by 5 bases, the J end by 1 base, with 8 bases between. The CDR3 is 13 amino acids. The DNA for the CDR3 is TGTGCCAGCAGCCTAACTCAGAACACTGAAGCTTTCTTT. Translated: CASSLTQNTEAFF.

This chain links TRBV6-6 with TRBJ1-1; the D is unclear. Germline V CDR1 and CDR2: MNHNY, SVGAGI (reference sequence). V gave up 6 bases and J gave up 1 base, with 15 bases separating them. There are 15 residues in the CDR3. The chain's CDR3 is CASSPFARSNTEAFF. CDR3 coding DNA: TGTGCCAGCAGCCCTTTCGCGAGGTCGAACACTGAAGCTTTCTTT.

V and J are TRBV19 and TRBJ1-2, with D perhaps matching TRBD1 (5 bases). The germline gives CDR1 LNHDA, CDR2 SQIVND (reference sequence). V lost 2 bases and J lost 8, with 18 bases in between. The CDR3 is 15 residues long. The CDR3 DNA reads TGTGCCAGTAGTATAAGACGGGTCCAGGGTGGAGGCTACACCTTC. Translation gives CASSIRRVQGGGYTF. Combining the CDR3 with reference TRBV19 and TRBJ1-2 gives the whole variable domain DGGITQSPKYLFRKEGQNVTLSCEQNLNHDAMYWYRQDPGQGLRLIYYSQIVNDFQKGDIAEGYSVSREKKESFPLTVTSAQKNPTAFYLCASSIRRVQGGGYTFGSGTRLTVV.

The CDR3 bases are TGTGCCAGCAGCGGACTCGGGCCCACAGATACGCAGTATTTT. It encodes CASSGLGPTDTQYF. The chain joins TRBV11-2 to TRBJ2-3; TRBD2 is a possible D gene (5 bases). The CDR3 runs to 14 residues. Deletions cut 5 bases from V and 2 bases from J, with 11 bases between. CDR1 SGHAT and CDR2 FQNNGV come from the germline V gene.

The rearrangement joins TRBV19 to TRBJ1-5; TRBD1 aligns across 7 bases. Germline CDR1 reads LNHDA; CDR2 reads SQIVND (reference sequence). This CDR3 has 17 residues. The junction had 15 bases not matched to a gene; V was cut back by 5 bases and J by 5 bases. The CDR3 here is CASSLRTGTETHQPQHF. The CDR3 DNA reads as TGTGCCAGTAGTCTCCGAACCGGGACAGAGACCCATCAGCCCCAGCATTTT.

The V and J genes are TRBV7-6 and TRBJ1-2; no definite D call. With 5 bases removed from V and 7 bases from J, the gap between germline ends came to 11 bases. CDR1 is SGHVS and CDR2 is FNYEAQ in the germline V gene. CDR3 length equals 12 residues. The CDR3 region has the DNA TGTGCCAGCAGCAGCGGACCGGGTGGCTACACCTTC. This sequence encodes CASSSGPGGYTF.

The CDR3 is CASSYGLAVRTDTQYF. The DNA of the CDR3 is TGTGCCAGCAGCTACGGACTAGCGGTTCGCACAGATACGCAGTATTTT. This sequence joins TRBV5-8 and TRBJ2-3; TRBD2 agrees at 10 bases. Looked up from germline, CDR1 is SGHTS and CDR2 is YDEGEE. This CDR3 contains 16 residues. The V and J ends lost 3 bases and 1 base, in that order; junction bases with no gene match: 5.

V is TRBV7-2 and J is TRBJ1-1; TRBD1 is a possible D gene (6 bases). CDR1 and CDR2 (germline): SGHTA, FQGNSA. This CDR3 contains 15 residues. The germline V and J ends were trimmed by 2 bases and 1 base, with 11 bases remaining between them. The CDR3 here is CASSLTGTPNTEAFF. CDR3 sequence (DNA): TGTGCCAGCAGCTTAACTGGGACACCGAACACTGAAGCTTTCTTT.

The chain employs TRBV6-1 and TRBJ2-7; a weak D match, TRBD2 (6 bases). The ends were cut back, 11 bases at V and 1 base at J, with 21 bases in the middle. Germline V gene lookup returns CDR1 MNHNS and CDR2 SASEGT. CDR3 length: 15 amino acids. The CDR3 spells CACQSEEGPSYEQYF. In nucleotides, the CDR3 is TGTGCCTGCCAATCCGAGGAGGGTCCGTCCTACGAGCAGTACTTC.

The chain is built from TRBV4-3 and TRBJ2-2, with D possibly TRBD2 on 7 matching bases. From germline, CDR1 is LGHNA and CDR2 YSLEER. This CDR3 contains 17 residues. V shed 0 bases and J shed 4 bases, with 15 bases lying between them. The CDR3 nucleotides are TGCGCCAGCAGCCAAGAATTGACAGGACTAGTCACCGGGGAGCTGTTTTTT. It translates to CASSQELTGLVTGELFF.

On this clone itself: This same CDR3 is encoded by further DNA sequences in the sample. The chain links TRBV27 to TRBJ1-2; D is possibly TRBD1 (6 bases). The ends were cut back, 0 bases at V and 4 bases at J, with 12 bases in the middle. The germline CDR1 and CDR2 sequences are MNHEY and SMNVEV (reference sequence). The length of the CDR3 is 15 residues. As DNA, the CDR3 is TGTGCCAGCAGTTTATCCGGGGGGGCTGGCTATGGCTACACCTTC. This gives the protein CASSLSGGAGYGYTF.

CDR3 residues: CASSLEGTEAYEQYF. The CDR3 DNA reads as TGCGCCAGCAGCTTGGAAGGGACAGAAGCCTACGAGCAGTACTTC. The rearrangement joins TRBV5-1 to TRBJ2-5, with TRBD1 identical over 7 bases. The J call is in doubt because the DNA end fits TRBJ2-7 better. The CDR3 length is 15 residues. The germline V gene has CDR1 SGHRS and CDR2 YFSETQ.

V is TRBV12-1 and J is TRBJ1-2; TRBD1, the table's D call, was not compared with the DNA. TRBV12-1 counts as a pseudogene. The CDR3 sequence is 16 residues long. The CDR3 nucleotides are TGTGCCAGCAGCTTTTCTATACAGGGCCTTAACTATGGCTACACCTTC. Its translation is CASSFSIQGLNYGYTF.

The V gene is TRBV11-2, the J gene TRBJ1-2; 9 positions match TRBD1. V shed 2 bases, J shed 6 bases, and the junction held 10 bases outside the gene matches. The germline V gene has CDR1 SGHAT and CDR2 FQNNGV. The CDR3 has 16 residues. The CDR3 loop reads CASSLLLVGTGNGYTF. In nucleotides, the CDR3 is TGTGCCAGCAGCTTATTATTGGTGGGGACAGGGAATGGCTACACCTTC. The full variable domain, rest sourced from reference TRBV11-2 and TRBJ1-2, is EAGVAQSPRYKIIEKRQSVAFWCNPISGHATLYWYQQILGQGPKLLIQFQNNGVVDDSQLPKDRFSAERLKGVDSTLKIQPAKLEDSAVYLCASSLLLVGTGNGYTFGSGTRLTVV.

The CDR3 loop reads CAWRNSGGVKYF. The CDR3 coding sequence is TGTGCCTGGAGGAATAGCGGGGGCGTGAAGTACTTC. The chain couples TRBV30 to TRBJ2-5; TRBD2 matches 9 bases. V dropped 3 bases and J dropped 12; count of bases not matched to a gene: 8. CDR1 and CDR2 (germline): GTSNPN, SVGIG (reference sequence). The CDR3 contains 12 residues.

As DNA, the CDR3 is TGTGCCATCAGTCCCCTCGGAGCAACCACAGGGTCCTCCGGCTACACCTTC. Translation: CAISPLGATTGSSGYTF. This chain links TRBV10-3 with TRBJ1-2, with a tentative D call TRBD1 (6 bases). CDR1 and CDR2 (germline): ENHRY, SYGVKD. This CDR3 is 17 amino acids long. Trimming left V 5 bases short and J 8 bases short, with 27 bases between.

The V gene is TRBV4-2, the J gene TRBJ2-1; 12 nucleotides align to TRBD2. There are 18 residues in the CDR3. Germline trimming cut 1 base from V and 5 bases from J; bases unmatched to any gene: 9. CDR1 is LGHNA, CDR2 YNFKEQ, per germline. The CDR3 region has the DNA TGTGCCAGCAGCCAAGCCGGGACTAGCGGGTTTAGCGACAATGAGCAGTTCTTC. The encoded protein is CASSQAGTSGFSDNEQFF.